This TCR beta chain was observed in a study of human T cells and chemical hapten exposure listed by TCRdb under 2021. Regarding the study in general: For sensitization, 2% DPC in acetone was applied to an approximately 2 cm by approximately 2 cm area of upper inner arm skin. Weekly therapeutic DPC doses were additionally applied to the scalp of patients throughout the approximately 25-week study period. Patch testing on the upper back used Finn chambers containing 0.01% DPC, with scoring done after 6 days according to International Contact Dermatitis Research Group standards. The mostly female patient cohort included alopecia areata with under or over 50% scalp involvement, alopecia totalis and alopecia universalis. Libraries were pooled for sequencing, and per-sample TCR yields varied mainly because of small differences in library volumes within the pool. In alopecia patients, the study followed how the peripheral blood TCR repertoire changed in vivo over primary and secondary sensitization to diphenylcyclopropenone (DPC), a hapten. Blood samples were taken from patients before sensitization (week 0) and then at 2, 6 and about 24 weeks after DPC sensitization. About 28 alopecia patients gave blood for TCR sequencing at one to four time points (pre-sensitization, 2, 6 and 24 weeks). The paper's findings and limits, for the study overall: Alopecia, a presumed autoimmune disease, was present in all patients, so the immune response of the patients might differ from that of healthy individuals. After repeated subsampling, changes were observed in the strength of the expansion versus patch-test correlation and in the threshold at which the correlation became significant. Expanded TCRs formed significantly more large CDR3 similarity clusters than pre-sensitization or healthy control sets, consistent with antigen-driven responses. The number of PT1 expanded TCRs positively correlated with patch test score, significant at thresholds 8, 16 and 32 but not 4. DPC sensitization did not change how many TCRs were above 1 in 1000 frequency, and no evidence was found of alterations in global repertoire structure.

The sample's time point label, in plain terms: pre-sensitization, week 0. The treatment or condition label of this sample denotes: therapeutic diphenylcyclopropenone sensitization with weekly scalp DPC. Blood at each patch-test visit was drawn before the patch test was applied. Eligible patients were aged 18 to 70, diagnosed with alopecia, deemed suitable for DPC therapy, and excluded if pregnant. Total RNA was extracted from unfractionated whole blood that had been collected in Tempus Blood RNA tubes. Library prep was done by RACE. Sequencer: NextSeq 500. Library preparation attached unique molecular identifiers to individual cDNA molecules for quantitative, reproducible TCR counting. Each blood RNA sample was used to sequence both TCR alpha and TCR beta chains. On the authors' methods: Samples had a median of roughly 100,000 TCRs, with a range from about 20,000 to 690,600. The Decombinator software suite was used to annotate V, J and CDR3 in the TCR reads. For the PS versus PT1 abundance plots, all samples were subsampled to the same number of TCRs (28,000). TCRs were defined as expanded if absent before sensitization and observed at least eight times at the 2-week time point. Through fastp at Q25 and MiXCR, TCRdb rebuilt clones from the public reads, retaining in-frame beta chains. Records with the same CDR3 protein are collapsed into one entry carrying the most frequent genes and DNA. The V and J calls shown here were made by TCRdb, not taken from the authors' results. This sample lists over 300,000 distinct CDR3 sequences; 5.1% were detected once. Jointly, the top ten make up 2.6% of the sample.

This clonotype has at least ten counts. Its target antigen remains unknown. Base-call qualities are not available, and no considerably larger clone is one nucleotide away. Trimming removed 0 bases from V and 4 bases from J, leaving 10 bases between the germline ends. Sequences SGHRS (CDR1) and YFSETQ (CDR2) are obtained from the germline V gene. Reading from cysteine to phenylalanine, the CDR3 counts 15 amino acids. The CDR3 DNA has 45 bases and is translated from base 1. The V and J genes are TRBV5-1 and TRBJ2-2; the D gene lacks a confident call. Sequencing was performed on whole blood, taken in connection with sensitization to the hapten diphenylcyclopropenone (DPC). The clonotype was recovered from a woman between 50 and 59 years old with alopecia areata. Some clones in this sample may be carry-over from other donors' samples. The CDR3 is CASSLDPSSTGELFF. The DNA reads TGCGCCAGCAGCTTGGATCCGTCGAGCACCGGGGAGCTGTTTTTT.